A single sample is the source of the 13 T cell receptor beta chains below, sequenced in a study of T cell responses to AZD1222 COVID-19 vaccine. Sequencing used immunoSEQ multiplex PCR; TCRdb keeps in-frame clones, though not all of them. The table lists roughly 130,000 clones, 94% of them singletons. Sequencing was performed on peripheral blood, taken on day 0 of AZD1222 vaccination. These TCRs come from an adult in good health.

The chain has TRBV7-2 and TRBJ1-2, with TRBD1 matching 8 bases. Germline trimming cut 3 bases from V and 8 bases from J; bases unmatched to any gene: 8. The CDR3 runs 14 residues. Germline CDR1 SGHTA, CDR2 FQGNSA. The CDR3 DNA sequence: TGTGCCAGCAGCTTGTCCCAGGGGGCATTAGGCTACACCTTC. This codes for CASSLSQGALGYTF.

The CDR3 bases are TGTGCCAGCAGCCAAGATAATATAGCTAACTATGGCTACACCTTC. Protein: CASSQDNIANYGYTF. J is TRBJ1-2 and V is TRBV3-1 (or the pseudogene TRBV3-2); no firm D call. Germline CDR1 reads LGHDT; CDR2 reads YNNKEL (reference sequence). The CDR3 is 15 amino acids. Trimming stripped 0 bases from V and 0 bases from J, with 8 bases between.

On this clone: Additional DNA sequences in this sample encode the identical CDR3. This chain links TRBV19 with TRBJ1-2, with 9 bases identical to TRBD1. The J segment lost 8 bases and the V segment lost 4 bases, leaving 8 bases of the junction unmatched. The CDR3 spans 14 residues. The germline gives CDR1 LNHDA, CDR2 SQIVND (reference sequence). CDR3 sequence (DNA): TGTGCCAGTAGTACGGGACAGGGTTCCTACGGCTACACCTTC. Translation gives CASSTGQGSYGYTF.

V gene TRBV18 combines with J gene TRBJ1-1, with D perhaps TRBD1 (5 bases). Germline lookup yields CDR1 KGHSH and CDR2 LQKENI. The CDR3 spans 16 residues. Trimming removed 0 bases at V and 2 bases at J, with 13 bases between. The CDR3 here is CASSPPSRTSNTEAFF. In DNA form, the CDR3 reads TGTGCCAGCTCACCACCTTCTAGGACATCAAACACTGAAGCTTTCTTT.

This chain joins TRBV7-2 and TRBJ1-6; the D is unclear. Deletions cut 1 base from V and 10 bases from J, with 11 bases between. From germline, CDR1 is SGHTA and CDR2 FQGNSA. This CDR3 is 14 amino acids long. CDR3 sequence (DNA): TGTGCCAGCAGCTTAGGCCGAAGCGGATCACCCCTCCACTTT. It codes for CASSLGRSGSPLHF.

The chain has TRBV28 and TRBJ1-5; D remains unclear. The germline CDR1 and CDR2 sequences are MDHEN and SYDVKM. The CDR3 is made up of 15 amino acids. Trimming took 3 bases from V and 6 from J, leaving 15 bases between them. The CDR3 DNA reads TGTGCCAGCAGTTTGAGGCCACCAGGAAGTCAGCCCCAGCATTTT. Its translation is CASSLRPPGSQPQHF.

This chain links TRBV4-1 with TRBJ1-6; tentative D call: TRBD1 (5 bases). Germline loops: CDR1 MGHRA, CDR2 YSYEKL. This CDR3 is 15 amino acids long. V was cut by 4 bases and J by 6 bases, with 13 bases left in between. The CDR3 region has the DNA TGCGCCAGCAGCCCCTCCCTTGGGGCTAATTCACCCCTCCACTTT. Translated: CASSPSLGANSPLHF.

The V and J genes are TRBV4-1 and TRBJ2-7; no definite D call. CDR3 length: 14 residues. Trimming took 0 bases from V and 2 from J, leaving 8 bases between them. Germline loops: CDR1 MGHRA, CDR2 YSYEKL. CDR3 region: CASSQDSQAYEQYF. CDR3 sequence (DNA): TGCGCCAGCAGCCAAGACTCGCAGGCCTACGAGCAGTACTTC.

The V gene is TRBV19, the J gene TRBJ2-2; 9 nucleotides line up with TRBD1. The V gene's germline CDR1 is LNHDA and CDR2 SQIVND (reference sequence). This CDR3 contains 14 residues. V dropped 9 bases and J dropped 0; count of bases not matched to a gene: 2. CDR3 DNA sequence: TGTGCCAGCAGGGACAGGGCGAACACCGGGGAGCTGTTTTTT. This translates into CASRDRANTGELFF. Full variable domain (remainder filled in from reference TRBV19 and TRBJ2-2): DGGITQSPKYLFRKEGQNVTLSCEQNLNHDAMYWYRQDPGQGLRLIYYSQIVNDFQKGDIAEGYSVSREKKESFPLTVTSAQKNPTAFYLCASRDRANTGELFFGEGSRLTVL.

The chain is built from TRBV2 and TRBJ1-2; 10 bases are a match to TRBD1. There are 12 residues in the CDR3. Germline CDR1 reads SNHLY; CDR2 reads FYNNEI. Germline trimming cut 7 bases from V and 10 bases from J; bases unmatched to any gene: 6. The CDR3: CASKGQGIAYTF. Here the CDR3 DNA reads TGTGCCAGCAAGGGACAGGGGATAGCCTACACCTTC.

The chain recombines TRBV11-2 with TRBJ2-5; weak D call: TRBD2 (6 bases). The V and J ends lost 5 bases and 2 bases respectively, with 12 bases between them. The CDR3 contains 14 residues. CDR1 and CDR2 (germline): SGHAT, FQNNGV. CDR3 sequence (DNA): TGTGCCAGCAGCCCCGGAGGGAGTCAAGAGACCCAGTACTTC. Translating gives CASSPGGSQETQYF.

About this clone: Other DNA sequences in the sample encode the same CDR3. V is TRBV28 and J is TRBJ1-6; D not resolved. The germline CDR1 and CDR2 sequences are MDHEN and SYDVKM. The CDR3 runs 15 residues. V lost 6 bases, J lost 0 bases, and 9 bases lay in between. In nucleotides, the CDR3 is TGTGCCAGCAGACTTAGTAACTCCTATAATTCACCCCTCCACTTT. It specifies CASRLSNSYNSPLHF.

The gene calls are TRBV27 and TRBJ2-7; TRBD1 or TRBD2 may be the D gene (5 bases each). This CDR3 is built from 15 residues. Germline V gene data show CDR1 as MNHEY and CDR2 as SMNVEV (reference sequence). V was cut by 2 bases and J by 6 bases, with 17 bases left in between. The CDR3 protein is CASSLERGLASEQYF. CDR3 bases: TGTGCCAGCAGTTTAGAGAGGGGCTTGGCAAGCGAGCAGTACTTC.